This T cell receptor beta chain appears in the sequencing data of a study of blood T cell repertoires in COVID-19. As for the study in general: COVID-19 samples from acute and convalescent phases originated in the United States, Italy and Spain.

Authors' data handling: Reference gene primer amplification yielded estimated nucleated cell counts. Libraries were prepared by immunoSEQ multiplex PCR; TCRdb keeps only in-frame clonotypes and omits some of them. V and J calls and clone size are copied from that table; D and trimming were computed from the DNA. The table lists around 30,000 clones, 65% to 70% of them singletons. V was clipped by 0 bases and J by 5 bases, with 8 bases between them. The CDR3 is made up of 13 amino acids. The germline gives CDR1 SGHNT, CDR2 YYREEE (reference sequence). This clone was counted a few times. The sequenced material came from peripheral blood. The sequence derives from a human donor in a cohort sampled during active COVID-19. This sequence joins TRBV5-4 and TRBJ1-1; D is unresolved. The CDR3 bases are TGTGCCAGCAGCTTGGGAGGAACTACTGAAGCTTTCTTT. Protein sequence: CASSLGGTTEAFF.